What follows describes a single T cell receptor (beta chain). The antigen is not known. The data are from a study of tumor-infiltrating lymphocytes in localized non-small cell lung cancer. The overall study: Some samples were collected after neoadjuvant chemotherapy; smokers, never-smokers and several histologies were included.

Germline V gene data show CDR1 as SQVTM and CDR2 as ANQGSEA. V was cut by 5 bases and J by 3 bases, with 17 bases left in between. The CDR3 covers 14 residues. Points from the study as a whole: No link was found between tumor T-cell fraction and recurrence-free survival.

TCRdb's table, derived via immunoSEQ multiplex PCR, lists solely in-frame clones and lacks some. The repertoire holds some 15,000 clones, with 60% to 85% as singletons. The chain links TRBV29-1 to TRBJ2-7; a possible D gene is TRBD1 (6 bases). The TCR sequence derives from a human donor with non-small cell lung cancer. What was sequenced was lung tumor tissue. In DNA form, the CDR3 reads TGCAGCGTTCTAAAAGGACAGTTCGGCTACGAGCAGTACTTC. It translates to CSVLKGQFGYEQYF.